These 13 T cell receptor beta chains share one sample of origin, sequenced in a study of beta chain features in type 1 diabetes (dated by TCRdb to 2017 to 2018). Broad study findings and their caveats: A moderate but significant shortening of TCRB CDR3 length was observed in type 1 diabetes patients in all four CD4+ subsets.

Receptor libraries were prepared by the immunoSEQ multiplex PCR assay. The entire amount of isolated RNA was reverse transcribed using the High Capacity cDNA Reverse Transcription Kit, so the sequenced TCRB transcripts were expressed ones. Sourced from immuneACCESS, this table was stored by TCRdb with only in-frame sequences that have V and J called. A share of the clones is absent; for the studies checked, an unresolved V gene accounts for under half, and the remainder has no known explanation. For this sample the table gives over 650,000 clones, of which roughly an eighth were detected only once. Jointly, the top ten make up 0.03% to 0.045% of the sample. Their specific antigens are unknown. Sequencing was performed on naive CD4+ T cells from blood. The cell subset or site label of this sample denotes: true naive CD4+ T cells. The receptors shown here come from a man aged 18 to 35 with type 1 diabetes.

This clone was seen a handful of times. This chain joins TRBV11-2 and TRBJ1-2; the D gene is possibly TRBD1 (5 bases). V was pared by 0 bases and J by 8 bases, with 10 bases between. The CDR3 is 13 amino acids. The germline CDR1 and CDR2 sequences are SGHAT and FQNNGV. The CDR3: CASSLDYGTGYTF. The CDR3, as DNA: TGTGCCAGCAGCTTAGACTACGGGACGGGCTACACCTTC.

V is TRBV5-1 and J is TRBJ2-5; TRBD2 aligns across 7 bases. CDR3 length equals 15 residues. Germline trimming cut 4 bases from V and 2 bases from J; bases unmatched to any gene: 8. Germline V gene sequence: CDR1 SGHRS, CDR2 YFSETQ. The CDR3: CASSPRAGEQETQYF. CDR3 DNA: TGCGCCAGCAGCCCGCGGGCGGGGGAGCAAGAGACCCAGTACTTC.

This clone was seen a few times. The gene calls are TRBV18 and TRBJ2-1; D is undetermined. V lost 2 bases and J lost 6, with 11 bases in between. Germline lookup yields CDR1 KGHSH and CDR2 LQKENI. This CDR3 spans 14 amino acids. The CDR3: CASSPLRGPNEQFF. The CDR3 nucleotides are TGTGCCAGCTCACCATTGAGAGGACCCAATGAGCAGTTCTTC. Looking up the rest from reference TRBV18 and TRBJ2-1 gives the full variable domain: NAGVMQNPRHLVRRRGQEARLRCSPMKGHSHVYWYRQLPEEGLKFMVYLQKENIIDESGMPKERFSAEFPKEGPSILRIQQVVRGDSAAYFCASSPLRGPNEQFFGPGTRLTVL.

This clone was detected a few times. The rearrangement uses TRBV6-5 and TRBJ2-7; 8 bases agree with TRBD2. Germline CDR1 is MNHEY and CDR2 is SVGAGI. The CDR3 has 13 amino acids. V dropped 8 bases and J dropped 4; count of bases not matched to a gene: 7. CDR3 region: CASFDTSGYEQYF. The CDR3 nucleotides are TGTGCCAGCTTTGATACTAGCGGATACGAGCAGTACTTC.

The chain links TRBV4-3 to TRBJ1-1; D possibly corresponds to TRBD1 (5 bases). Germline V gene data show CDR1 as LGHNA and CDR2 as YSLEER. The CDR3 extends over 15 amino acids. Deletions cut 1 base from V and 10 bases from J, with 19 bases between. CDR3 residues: CASSQGSREVSRAFF. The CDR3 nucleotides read TGCGCCAGCAGCCAAGGATCCAGGGAAGTCAGTCGAGCTTTCTTT.

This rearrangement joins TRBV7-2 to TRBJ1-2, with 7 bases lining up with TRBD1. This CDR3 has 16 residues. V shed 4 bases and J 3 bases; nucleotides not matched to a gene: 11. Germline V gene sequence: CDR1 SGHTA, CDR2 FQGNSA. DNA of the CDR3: TGTGCCAGCAGCTCGTCAAACCAGGGGGGCGACTATGGCTACACCTTC. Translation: CASSSSNQGGDYGYTF.

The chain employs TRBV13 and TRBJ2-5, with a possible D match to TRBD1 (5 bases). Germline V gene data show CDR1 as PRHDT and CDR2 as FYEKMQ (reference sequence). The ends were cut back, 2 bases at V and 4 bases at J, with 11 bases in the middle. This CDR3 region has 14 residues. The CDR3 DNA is TGTGCCAGCAGCTTATTCCAGGGAACAGAGACCCAGTACTTC. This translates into CASSLFQGTETQYF.

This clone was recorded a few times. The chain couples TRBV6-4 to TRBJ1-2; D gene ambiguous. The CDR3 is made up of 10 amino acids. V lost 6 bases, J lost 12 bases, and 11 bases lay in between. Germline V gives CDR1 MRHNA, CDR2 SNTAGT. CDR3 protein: CASSHNPHTF. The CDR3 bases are TGTGCCAGCAGCCACAATCCCCACACCTTC.

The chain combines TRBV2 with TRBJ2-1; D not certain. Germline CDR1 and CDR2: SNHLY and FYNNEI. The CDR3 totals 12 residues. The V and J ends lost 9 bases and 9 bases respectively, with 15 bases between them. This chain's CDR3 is CASTPVLTEQFF. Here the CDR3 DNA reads TGTGCCAGTACCCCGGTCCTCACTGAGCAGTTCTTC.

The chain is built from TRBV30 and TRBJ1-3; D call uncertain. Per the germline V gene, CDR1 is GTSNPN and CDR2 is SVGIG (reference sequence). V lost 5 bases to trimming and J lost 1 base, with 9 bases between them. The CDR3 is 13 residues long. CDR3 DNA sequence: TGTGCCTGGGCCCCGGGGTCTGGAAACACCATATATTTT. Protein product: CAWAPGSGNTIYF.

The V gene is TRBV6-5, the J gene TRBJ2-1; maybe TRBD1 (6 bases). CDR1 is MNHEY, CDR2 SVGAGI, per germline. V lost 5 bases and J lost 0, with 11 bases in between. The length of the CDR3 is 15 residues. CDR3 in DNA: TGTGCCAGCAGTCCCACAGGGCCCTCCTACAATGAGCAGTTCTTC. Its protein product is CASSPTGPSYNEQFF.

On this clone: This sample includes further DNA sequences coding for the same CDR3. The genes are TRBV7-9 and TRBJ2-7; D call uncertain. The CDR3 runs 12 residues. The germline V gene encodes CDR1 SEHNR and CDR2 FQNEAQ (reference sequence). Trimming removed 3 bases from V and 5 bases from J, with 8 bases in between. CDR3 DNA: TGTGCCAGCAGCTTCTCTGGGGACGAGCAGTACTTC. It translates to CASSFSGDEQYF.

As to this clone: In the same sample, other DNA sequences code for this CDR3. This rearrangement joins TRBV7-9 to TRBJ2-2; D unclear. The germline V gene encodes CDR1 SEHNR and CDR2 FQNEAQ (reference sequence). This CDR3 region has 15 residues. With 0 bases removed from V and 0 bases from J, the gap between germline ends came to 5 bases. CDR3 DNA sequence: TGTGCCAGCAGCTTAGCAGTCGCGAACACCGGGGAGCTGTTTTTT. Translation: CASSLAVANTGELFF.